This T cell receptor (beta chain) was found in a study of lymphopenia after photon versus proton radiotherapy (dated by TCRdb to the late 2010s). Regarding the complete study: In patients with gastrointestinal tumors who developed high-grade lymphopenia, the study compared the immunological effects of photon radiation therapy with those of proton radiation therapy. A cohort of approximately 20 patients with gastrointestinal tumors who received either photon or proton therapy and subsequently developed lymphopenia was included. The study aimed to characterize how the two radiation modalities differ in their impact on the immune system.

What the research found in general, with its limitations: The authors looked at the survival association only in patients who died, and they framed better survival with proton therapy as a possibility rather than a demonstrated result. Across the cohort, among patients who died, a greater drop in TCR diversity after the nadir was inversely correlated with overall survival time. After the lymphocyte count nadir, repertoires from photon-treated patients showed oligoclonal expansion, particularly of CD8+ Temra cells, and this expansion drove the decline in diversity. Proton-treated patients stayed relatively stable during treatment, while photon-treated patients lost naive T cells and TCR diversity and gained effector/memory populations.

The library was generated by the immunoSEQ multiplex PCR assay. Alongside multiparametric flow cytometry, deep sequencing of rearranged TCR beta loci was used to profile the T cell repertoires. TCRdb provides this immuneACCESS table in a form limited to in-frame rearrangements. Some clones are lacking; in checked studies, under half of them reflect an unresolved V gene, and why the rest are absent is not known. Here the sample has approximately 25,000 clones; around four fifths occur a single time. The top ten clones comprise 21% of the sample. The sample holds one count of this clone. Its antigen is currently not known. Base qualities are not at hand, and no much larger clone is one base apart. In the germline V gene (reference sequence), CDR1 corresponds to SGHNT and CDR2 to YYREEE. The CDR3 sequence holds 15 residues, the cysteine and phenylalanine included. Just CDR3 DNA is preserved here, 45 bases in frame from base 1. Germline trimming amounts to 0 bases on V and 5 bases on J, with 4 as the count of junction bases outside the gene matches.

This TCR was sampled from a woman aged 70-85 years with pancreatic cancer. The sample was peripheral blood, taken from a patient treated with proton-based radiotherapy. The V and J segments used are TRBV5-4 and TRBJ2-1, with 8 bases aligning to TRBD2. The CDR3 corresponds to CASSLDSGSDNEQFF. The nucleotides are TGTGCCAGCAGCTTGGACAGCGGGAGCGACAATGAGCAGTTCTTC.